Following are 29 T cell receptor beta chains from one sample sequenced in a study of CD8+CD57+ T cells in acquired aplastic anemia. Profiling of TCR beta VDJ combinations and CDR3 sequences used genomic DNA as template. TCRdb redid the calling of the reads with MiXCR, one entry per CDR3 protein. The sample lists approximately 65,000 distinct CDR3 sequences; about 54% were seen once. Sequencing input: sorted CD4+, CD8+, or CD8+CD57+ T cells (not recorded which) from PBMCs. These receptors were collected from a human donor in good health, serving as a control.

In its sample, this clonotype was seen many times. The CDR3 is CSARVNYDRGNQPQHF. The CDR3 bases are TGCAGTGCTAGAGTGAATTACGACAGGGGGAATCAGCCCCAGCATTTT. This rearrangement joins TRBV20-1 to TRBJ1-5; 9 bases align to TRBD1. Trimming cost V 1 base and J 4 bases; bases outside gene matches: 8. The CDR3 is 16 residues long. From germline, CDR1 is DFQATT and CDR2 SNEGSKA (reference sequence).

The count of this clonotype is one. The chain joins TRBV25-1 to TRBJ1-6; 11 bases align to TRBD1. CDR1 and CDR2 from the germline V gene are MGHDK and SYGVNS. The V gene end was trimmed by 6 bases and the J gene end by 7 bases; junction bases not matched to a gene: 8. The CDR3 length is 16 residues. In nucleotides, the CDR3 is TGTGCCAGCAGCAAACCGGGACAGGGGGAGAATTCACCCCTCCACTTT. Translating gives CASSKPGQGENSPLHF.

This clonotype was counted ten times or more. The V and J genes are TRBV19 and TRBJ1-2; D call uncertain. Germline V lookup: CDR1 LNHDA, CDR2 SQIVND (reference sequence). The CDR3 is 10 residues long. Deletions cut 11 bases from V and 7 bases from J, with 11 bases between. CDR3 coding DNA: TGTGCCGCGAAGGGTGCTGGCTACACCTTC. Its protein product is CAAKGAGYTF.

This clonotype was seen more than once but under ten times. It may be a read error: a sequence one base away is much more abundant. This rearrangement joins TRBV27 to TRBJ2-3; 9 nucleotides line up with TRBD2. CDR1 and CDR2 (germline): MNHEY, SMNVEV (reference sequence). The CDR3 has 15 amino acids. The V gene end was trimmed by 8 bases and the J gene end by 3 bases; junction bases not matched to a gene: 9. The CDR3 here is CASGSAGGRTDTQYF. In DNA, the CDR3 is TGTGCCAGCGGTTCGGCGGGAGGGAGGACAGATACGCAGTATTTT.

This chain joins TRBV9 and TRBJ1-2; 11 nucleotides align to TRBD1. Germline CDR1 reads SGDLS; CDR2 reads YYNGEE. V lost 0 bases to trimming and J lost 7 bases; unmatched junction nucleotides: 2. The CDR3 runs 14 residues. The CDR3 sequence is CASSVGTGGVGYTF. The CDR3 DNA reads as TGTGCCAGCAGCGTAGGGACAGGGGGCGTTGGCTACACCTTC.

This clonotype was counted many times. The chain joins TRBV5-4 to TRBJ2-5; 8 bases fit TRBD2. The CDR3 runs 16 residues. From germline, CDR1 is SGHNT and CDR2 YYREEE (reference sequence). After removal of 4 bases from V and 3 bases from J, the junction contained 11 bases not matched to a gene. The CDR3 nucleotides are TGTGCCAGCAGCGGGGGGGATGGACTAGCCAAAGAGACCCAGTACTTC. Translated, it gives CASSGGDGLAKETQYF. The full variable domain, its missing parts supplied by reference TRBV5-4 and TRBJ2-5, is ETGVTQSPTHLIKTRGQQVTLRCSSQSGHNTVSWYQQALGQGPQFIFQYYREEENGRGNFPPRFSGLQFPNYSSELNVNALELDDSALYLCASSGGDGLAKETQYFGPGTRLLVL.

By share, this clonotype ranks as medium-sized. The genes are TRBV25-1 and TRBJ1-5, with D possibly TRBD1 on 6 matching bases. The germline V and J ends were trimmed by 8 bases and 5 bases, with 19 bases remaining between them. Germline V gives CDR1 MGHDK, CDR2 SYGVNS. The CDR3 totals 15 residues. Written as DNA, the CDR3 is TGTGCCAGCTCCCTTGGGGGGGCTGGGGATCAGCCCCAGCATTTT. Its protein product is CASSLGGAGDQPQHF.

In this sample, this clonotype turned up many times. The genes are TRBV13 and TRBJ1-1; possibly TRBD1 for D (5 bases). This CDR3 spans 16 amino acids. Trimming cost V 4 bases and J 3 bases, with 18 bases left between them. Germline loops: CDR1 PRHDT, CDR2 FYEKMQ (reference sequence). The CDR3 here is CASSSPSQGFDTEAFF. As DNA, the CDR3 is TGTGCCAGCAGCTCCCCCTCCCAGGGTTTTGACACTGAAGCTTTCTTT.

This clonotype was counted ten times or more. The chain links TRBV19 to TRBJ1-2, with D perhaps TRBD1 (5 bases). There are 14 residues in the CDR3. Germline V gene data show CDR1 as LNHDA and CDR2 as SQIVND (reference sequence). The V and J ends lost 7 bases and 5 bases respectively, with 17 bases between them. The CDR3 DNA is TGTGCCAGTACGGTGGCCGGAAGGGGTTATGGCTACACCTTC. This translates into CASTVAGRGYGYTF.

In regard to this clonotype: The germline gene is not matched at one end of the junction; a read error may be the cause. The chain has TRBV2 and TRBJ1-2; 7 bases match TRBD1. CDR1 and CDR2 from the germline V gene are SNHLY and FYNNEI. This CDR3 is 13 amino acids long. This CDR3 is CASSEDRDNGYTF. DNA for the CDR3: TGTGCCAGCAGCGAAGACAGGGATAATGGCTACACCTTC. The full variable domain, rest sourced from reference TRBV2 and TRBJ1-2, is EPEVTQTPSHQVTQMGQEVILRCVPISNHLYFYWYRQILGQKVEFLVSFYNNEISEKSEIFDDQFSVERPDGSNFTLKIRSTKLEDSAMYFCASSEDRDNGYTFGSGTRLTVV.

The chain has TRBV15 and TRBJ1-2, with a tentative D call TRBD1 (6 bases). Germline V gives CDR1 LNHNV, CDR2 YYDKDF (reference sequence). This CDR3 comprises 15 residues. V was trimmed by 3 bases and J by 4 bases, leaving 15 bases between them. This CDR3 reads CATSSQQTGFYGYTF. CDR3 coding DNA: TGTGCCACCAGCAGCCAACAGACAGGCTTCTATGGCTACACCTTC. The full variable domain, its missing parts supplied by reference TRBV15 and TRBJ1-2, is DAMVIQNPRYQVTQFGKPVTLSCSQTLNHNVMYWYQQKSSQAPKLLFHYYDKDFNNEADTPDNFQSRRPNTSFCFLDIRSPGLGDTAMYLCATSSQQTGFYGYTFGSGTRLTVV.

This chain links TRBV10-1 with TRBJ2-7; D is ambiguous. CDR3 length: 13 amino acids. Per germline, CDR1 WNHNN and CDR2 SYGVQD (reference sequence). V lost 3 bases to trimming and J lost 5 bases, with 11 bases between them. Here the CDR3 DNA reads TGCGCCAGCAGTGACCAAAGCCCCAACGAGCAGTACTTC. Amino acid sequence: CASSDQSPNEQYF.

This clonotype was counted at least ten times. The J gene is TRBJ2-5, the V gene TRBV28, with 11 bases identical to TRBD1. The CDR3 spans 15 residues. With 3 bases clipped from V and 3 bases from J, the junction kept 3 bases outside the gene matches. Germline loops: CDR1 MDHEN, CDR2 SYDVKM. DNA of the CDR3: TGTGCCAGCAGTTTGGGACAGGGGGGAGAAGAGACCCAGTACTTC. Encoded protein: CASSLGQGGEETQYF.

The V gene is TRBV29-1, the J gene TRBJ2-7, with D tentatively TRBD2 (5 bases). Between the trimmed V and J ends, which lost 8 bases and 5 bases, there was a span of 22 bases. Germline V gene data show CDR1 as SQVTM and CDR2 as ANQGSEA. The CDR3 is 14 residues long. CDR3 DNA sequence: TGCAGCTTGGATTTCGGGGTTTCCGCCCACGAGCAGTACTTC. This gives the protein CSLDFGVSAHEQYF.

This sequence joins TRBV10-3 and TRBJ2-2; 8 nucleotides line up with TRBD1. The CDR3 is made up of 14 amino acids. Germline trimming cut 10 bases from V and 3 bases from J; bases unmatched to any gene: 7. The germline V gene encodes CDR1 ENHRY and CDR2 SYGVKD. Here the CDR3 reads CATWTGRHTGELFF. CDR3 nucleotides: TGTGCCACTTGGACAGGGCGGCACACCGGGGAGCTGTTTTTT.

CDR3 coding DNA: TGTGCCAGCAGCCGGGACTACACAGATACGCAGTATTTT. This codes for CASSRDYTDTQYF. J is TRBJ2-3 and V is TRBV7-2, with 7 bases aligning to TRBD2. Trimming removed 5 bases from V and 2 bases from J; junction bases left unmatched: 1. The CDR3 has 13 amino acids. Germline values: CDR1 SGHTA, CDR2 FQGNSA.

In its sample, this clonotype ranks as medium-sized. The chain has TRBV24-1 and TRBJ2-1; no clear D. Germline V gene lookup returns CDR1 KGHDR and CDR2 SFDVKD. CDR3 size: 11 residues. V was pared by 5 bases and J by 5 bases, with 3 bases between. CDR3 coding DNA: TGTGCCACCAGTGCGCACAATGAGCAGTTCTTC. It yields the protein CATSAHNEQFF.

In its sample, this clonotype was seen a few times. The chain uses TRBV19 and TRBJ2-2; a possible D gene is TRBD1 (7 bases). The CDR3 length is 19 residues. Germline lookup yields CDR1 LNHDA and CDR2 SQIVND (reference sequence). V lost 3 bases and J lost 0, with 20 bases in between. CDR3 bases: TGTGCCAGTAGTATGAGGAGGGGGCCAGGCAGCTCGAACACCGGGGAGCTGTTTTTT. Its translation: CASSMRRGPGSSNTGELFF.

This clonotype was seen at least ten times. The chain recombines TRBV12-3 or TRBV12-4 with TRBJ1-1; D might be TRBD1 (5 bases). The CDR3 is 16 residues long. V lost 3 bases to trimming and J lost 1 base, with 15 bases between them. The CDR3 bases are TGTGCCAGCAGTTTCGTTGGGGGGGACGCGAACACTGAAGCTTTCTTT. Encoded protein: CASSFVGGDANTEAFF.

Worth noting for this clonotype: One junction end does not reproduce the germline sequence, and a read error may be involved. The J gene is TRBJ2-5, the V gene TRBV19; 8 bases line up with TRBD2. Germline values: CDR1 LNHDA, CDR2 SQIVND (reference sequence). The length of the CDR3 is 16 residues. The CDR3 loop reads CVSSIRSGSAGETQHF. The CDR3, as DNA: TGTGTCAGTAGTATTAGGAGCGGGAGTGCCGGAGAGACCCAGCACTTC.

This clonotype appeared many times. V usage is TRBV6-1 and J usage is TRBJ1-2, with D perhaps TRBD1 (5 bases). There are 16 residues in the CDR3. Trimming pared 0 bases from V and 8 bases from J, leaving 19 bases between. The germline CDR1 and CDR2 sequences are MNHNS and SASEGT. CDR3 loop: CASSEAVRVGGRGYTF. The CDR3 nucleotides are TGTGCCAGCAGTGAAGCGGTCAGGGTTGGGGGTAGGGGCTACACCTTC.

The V call is TRBV29-1, the J call TRBJ1-1; the D is unclear. CDR1 and CDR2 from the germline V gene are SQVTM and ANQGSEA. V dropped 7 bases and J dropped 0 bases, with 9 bases sitting between them. The CDR3 runs to 12 residues. The DNA of the CDR3 is TGCAGCGGAGAGACGGTGAACACTGAAGCTTTCTTT. Its protein is CSGETVNTEAFF.

The chain uses TRBV29-1 and TRBJ2-1, with TRBD1 as a possible D gene (5 bases). The CDR3 sequence is 11 residues long. The germline V and J ends were trimmed by 0 bases and 10 bases, with 7 bases remaining between them. In germline, CDR1 is SQVTM, CDR2 ANQGSEA. CDR3 sequence: CSVEDPGEQFF. CDR3 coding DNA: TGCAGCGTTGAAGATCCAGGGGAGCAGTTCTTC.

V and J are TRBV25-1 and TRBJ1-3; D may be TRBD1 (5 bases). This CDR3 is built from 16 residues. Germline V CDR1 and CDR2: MGHDK, SYGVNS. V was shortened by 3 bases and J by 8 bases, with 20 bases between the two germline ends. The chain's CDR3 is CASSDPGTDPADTIYF. For the CDR3, the DNA is TGTGCCAGCAGTGACCCCGGGACCGACCCGGCGGACACCATATATTTT.

This clonotype was seen at least ten times. This chain joins TRBV6-1 and TRBJ1-2; a weak D match, TRBD1 (6 bases). This CDR3 comprises 14 residues. The germline V and J ends were trimmed by 4 bases and 6 bases, with 15 bases remaining between them. Germline CDR1 and CDR2: MNHNS and SASEGT. This CDR3 reads CASSVPPGAHGYTF. In DNA, the CDR3 is TGTGCCAGCAGTGTCCCCCCGGGGGCCCATGGCTACACCTTC.

V gene TRBV9 combines with J gene TRBJ2-2; unclear D gene. Germline values: CDR1 SGDLS, CDR2 YYNGEE. This CDR3 has 14 amino acids. Trimming shortened V by 0 bases and J by 3 bases, and 6 bases separated the two germline ends. CDR3 region: CASSVAMDTGELFF. CDR3 in DNA: TGTGCCAGCAGCGTAGCTATGGACACCGGGGAGCTGTTTTTT.

The sample holds many counts of this clonotype. This chain uses TRBV5-1 with TRBJ2-6; 11 positions match TRBD1. After removal of 5 bases from V and 2 bases from J, the junction contained 6 bases not matched to a gene. Per germline, CDR1 SGHRS and CDR2 YFSETQ. This CDR3 region has 17 residues. CDR3 loop: CASSPLDRGPGANVLTF. DNA of the CDR3: TGCGCCAGCAGTCCTCTGGACAGGGGGCCTGGGGCCAACGTCCTGACTTTC.

This clonotype was recorded a few times. The V gene is TRBV15, the J gene TRBJ2-3; D is unclear. CDR1 and CDR2 (germline): LNHNV, YYDKDF (reference sequence). The CDR3 has 12 amino acids. Trimming took off 3 bases at V and 6 bases at J, with 7 bases between the two ends. For the CDR3, the DNA is TGTGCCACCAGCAGGGTAGAGGATACGCAGTATTTT. It codes for CATSRVEDTQYF.

As for this clonotype: Likely a read error: the CDR3 ends without its conserved phenylalanine or tryptophan. The limits of the CDR3 on the DNA are not certain, so only TCRdb's listed CDR3 is given. J is TRBJ2-6 and V is TRBV7-8. Germline loops: CDR1 SGHVS, CDR2 FQNEAQ. Both ends counted, the CDR3 spans 8 residues. This CDR3 is CASSSLTS.